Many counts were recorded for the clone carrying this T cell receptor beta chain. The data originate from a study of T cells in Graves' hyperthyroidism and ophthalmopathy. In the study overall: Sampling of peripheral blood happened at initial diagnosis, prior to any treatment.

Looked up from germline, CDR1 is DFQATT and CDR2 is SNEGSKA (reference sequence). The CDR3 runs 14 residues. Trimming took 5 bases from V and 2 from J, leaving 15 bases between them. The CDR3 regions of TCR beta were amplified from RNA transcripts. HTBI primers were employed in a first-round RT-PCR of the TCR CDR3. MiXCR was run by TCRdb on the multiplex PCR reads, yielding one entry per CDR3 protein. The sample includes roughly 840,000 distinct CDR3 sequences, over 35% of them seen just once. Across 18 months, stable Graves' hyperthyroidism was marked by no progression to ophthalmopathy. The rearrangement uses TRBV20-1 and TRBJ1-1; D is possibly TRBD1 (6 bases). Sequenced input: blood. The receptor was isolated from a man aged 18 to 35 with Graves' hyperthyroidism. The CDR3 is CSALAGTSNTEAFF. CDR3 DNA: TGCAGTGCTCTTGCCGGGACATCAAACACTGAAGCTTTCTTT.